This T cell receptor beta chain was profiled in a study of T cells in Graves' hyperthyroidism and ophthalmopathy. The ends were cut back, 2 bases at V and 5 bases at J, with 13 bases in the middle. The CDR3 is 15 amino acids. Of note for this clonotype: Its antigen is unknown.

Amplified TCR beta CDR3 regions came from RNA transcripts. First-round RT-PCR of the TCR CDR3 relied on the HTBI primer set. TCRdb independently ran MiXCR on the multiplex PCR reads; one entry per CDR3 protein. The data hold hundreds of thousands of distinct CDR3 sequences, with approximately 14% observed a single time. Findings and caveats of the study: Ophthalmopathy onset followed model prediction by a median around 6.9 months.

The sequenced sample consisted of blood. The chain combines TRBV12-3 or TRBV12-4 with TRBJ2-1, with D maybe TRBD2 (6 bases). The receptor comes from a woman between 18 and 29 years old with Graves' hyperthyroidism. Here the CDR3 DNA reads TGTGCCAGCAGTTTAAGGAGGACTAACAACAATGAGCAGTTCTTC. Amino acids: CASSLRRTNNNEQFF.